One sample yielded the 20 T cell receptor beta chains listed below, sequenced in a study of T-cell memory formation after mild COVID-19. TCRdb ran MiXCR on the 5' RACE reads and lists one entry per CDR3 protein. The table includes 550,000 to 700,000 distinct CDR3 sequences, about 18% detected once. Sequenced material: PBMCs or a T cell subset sorted from them (not recorded which). Source of these receptors: an adult woman who had mild COVID-19 (a few samples of this study predate the infection). Cell type and time point are not known.

The chain employs TRBV2 and TRBJ1-1; maybe TRBD1 (6 bases). The V gene lost 7 bases and the J gene lost 1 base, with 10 bases spanning the gap. CDR3 length: 13 amino acids. The V gene's germline CDR1 is SNHLY and CDR2 FYNNEI. The CDR3 loop is CASNGQPNTEAFF. CDR3 bases: TGTGCCAGCAACGGACAGCCGAACACTGAAGCTTTCTTT. The whole variable domain, remainder taken from reference TRBV2 and TRBJ1-1, is EPEVTQTPSHQVTQMGQEVILRCVPISNHLYFYWYRQILGQKVEFLVSFYNNEISEKSEIFDDQFSVERPDGSNFTLKIRSTKLEDSAMYFCASNGQPNTEAFFGQGTRLTVV.

The sample holds many counts of this clonotype. The rearrangement links TRBV30 to TRBJ2-7; 9 bases agree with TRBD2. This CDR3 spans 18 amino acids. Looked up from germline, CDR1 is GTSNPN and CDR2 is SVGIG (reference sequence). J lost 2 bases, V lost 2 bases, and 16 bases had no gene match. The DNA of the CDR3 is TGTGCCTGGAGTCGATCCCGGACTATAGCGGGGGTCCCCTACGAGCAGTACTTC. Its protein product is CAWSRSRTIAGVPYEQYF.

This clonotype was detected only a few times. CDR3 in DNA: TGTGCCACCAGTGATAACTCCCTCAGGAACAATGAGCAGTTCTTC. It yields the protein CATSDNSLRNNEQFF. The rearrangement joins TRBV24-1 to TRBJ2-1; D gene ambiguous. The CDR3 loop spans 15 amino acids. V lost 3 bases and J lost 5, with 13 bases in between. Per germline, CDR1 KGHDR and CDR2 SFDVKD.

J is TRBJ2-3 and V is TRBV3-1; D gene unclear. In germline, CDR1 is LGHDT, CDR2 YNNKEL (reference sequence). The V gene lost 2 bases and the J gene lost 6 bases, with 12 bases spanning the gap. The CDR3 is 14 amino acids. The CDR3 loop reads CASSQPGRFDTQYF. In DNA, the CDR3 is TGTGCCAGCAGCCAACCCGGACGTTTCGATACGCAGTATTTT.

In this sample, this clonotype turned up many times. V usage is TRBV7-2 and J usage is TRBJ2-7; 9 bases agree with TRBD1. CDR3 length equals 16 residues. CDR1 SGHTA and CDR2 FQGNSA come from the germline V gene. The trim removed 4 bases at V and 3 bases at J, leaving 10 bases unmatched. The CDR3 loop is CASSSNTGGRGYEQYF. In DNA, the CDR3 is TGTGCCAGCAGCTCCAACACAGGGGGCAGGGGCTACGAGCAGTACTTC.

This chain uses TRBV7-2 with TRBJ2-7; the D is unclear. CDR1 SGHTA and CDR2 FQGNSA come from the germline V gene. V was cut by 1 base and J by 2 bases, with 9 bases left in between. This CDR3 has 14 amino acids. The CDR3 reads CASSLGRLAYEQYF. The CDR3 DNA sequence: TGTGCCAGCAGCTTAGGACGGTTGGCCTACGAGCAGTACTTC.

The sample holds a few counts of this clonotype. The chain recombines TRBV24-1 with TRBJ2-7, with 13 bases matching TRBD2. The germline V gene encodes CDR1 KGHDR and CDR2 SFDVKD. The trim removed 1 base at V and 6 bases at J, leaving 8 bases unmatched. The CDR3 consists of 17 residues. DNA for the CDR3: TGTGCCACCAGTGATTTTGGGACTAGCGGGGAGAAGGGCGAGCAGTACTTC. It is translated as CATSDFGTSGEKGEQYF.

This clonotype was seen a few times. The chain has TRBV7-6 and TRBJ2-3, with a tentative D call TRBD2 (6 bases). The CDR3 is made up of 15 amino acids. The V gene lost 2 bases and the J gene lost 10 bases, with 19 bases spanning the gap. Germline V gives CDR1 SGHVS, CDR2 FNYEAQ. The CDR3: CASSLLADSSRSQYF. Written as DNA, the CDR3 is TGTGCCAGCAGCTTATTAGCGGACTCCTCCCGTTCGCAGTATTTT.

This clonotype was found a few times. The genes are TRBV6-2 or TRBV6-3 and TRBJ2-1, with 7 positions matching TRBD2. The trim removed 5 bases at V and 10 bases at J, leaving 11 bases unmatched. From germline, CDR1 is MNHEY and CDR2 SVGEGT. The CDR3 consists of 14 residues. The CDR3 is CASSVLAENGEQFF. The CDR3 DNA reads TGTGCCAGCAGTGTTCTAGCGGAAAACGGGGAGCAGTTCTTC.

CDR3 bases: TGCGCCAGCAGTGCGCCCACTGAAGCTTTCTTT. Its protein is CASSAPTEAFF. J is TRBJ1-1 and V is TRBV10-2; unclear D gene. This CDR3 is 11 amino acids long. Germline values: CDR1 WSHSY, CDR2 SAAADI. V lost 4 bases and J lost 4, with 4 bases in between.

The rearrangement links TRBV4-3 to TRBJ1-1; 7 bases are a match to TRBD1. The CDR3 runs 15 residues. The trim removed 3 bases at V and 3 bases at J, leaving 7 bases unmatched. Germline CDR1 and CDR2: LGHNA and YSLEER. The CDR3 is CASSHPDRSDTEAFF. CDR3 DNA: TGCGCCAGCAGCCATCCGGACAGGAGCGACACTGAAGCTTTCTTT.

In this sample, this clonotype turned up a few times. The V gene is TRBV2, the J gene TRBJ2-1, with TRBD1 identical over 8 bases. From germline, CDR1 is SNHLY and CDR2 FYNNEI. V dropped 6 bases and J dropped 12; count of bases not matched to a gene: 19. This CDR3 contains 16 residues. CDR3 sequence: CASRDGQGGPPKRQFF. The CDR3 nucleotides are TGTGCCAGCAGGGACGGACAGGGAGGCCCCCCCAAACGGCAGTTCTTC. The variable domain in full, with the rest retrieved from reference TRBV2 and TRBJ2-1, is EPEVTQTPSHQVTQMGQEVILRCVPISNHLYFYWYRQILGQKVEFLVSFYNNEISEKSEIFDDQFSVERPDGSNFTLKIRSTKLEDSAMYFCASRDGQGGPPKRQFFGPGTRLTVL.

This chain links TRBV2 with TRBJ2-1; D remains unclear. V was shortened by 8 bases and J by 8 bases, with 13 bases between the two germline ends. Germline V gives CDR1 SNHLY, CDR2 FYNNEI. CDR3 length: 12 residues. The CDR3 sequence: CASFRLGYEQFF. CDR3 DNA: TGTGCCAGCTTCAGACTCGGGTATGAGCAGTTCTTC.

This clonotype was observed a handful of times. This chain links TRBV5-4 with TRBJ1-1; 7 bases match TRBD1. V lost 5 bases to trimming and J lost 0 bases; unmatched junction nucleotides: 7. This CDR3 has 15 amino acids. Germline-derived CDR1 and CDR2 are SGHNT and YYREEE (reference sequence). CDR3 protein: CASRQPGTVNTEAFF. The CDR3 bases are TGTGCCAGCAGGCAACCCGGGACAGTGAACACTGAAGCTTTCTTT.

Ten or more counts support this clonotype. V is TRBV7-9 and J is TRBJ2-2; no clear D gene. CDR1 and CDR2 (germline): SEHNR, FQNEAQ (reference sequence). CDR3 length equals 14 residues. The ends were cut back, 2 bases at V and 4 bases at J, with 8 bases in the middle. CDR3 sequence reads: CASSLSLSTGELFF. The CDR3 DNA reads as TGTGCCAGCAGCTTAAGTCTAAGCACCGGGGAGCTGTTTTTT.

This sequence joins TRBV27 and TRBJ2-5; tentative D call: TRBD2 (6 bases). CDR1 MNHEY and CDR2 SMNVEV come from the germline V gene (reference sequence). This CDR3 spans 14 amino acids. The V gene lost 1 base and the J gene lost 2 bases, with 8 bases spanning the gap. The CDR3 protein is CASSLFGGQETQYF. CDR3 nucleotide sequence: TGTGCCAGCAGTTTATTCGGGGGTCAAGAGACCCAGTACTTC.

This clonotype has just a few counts. This chain uses TRBV15 with TRBJ1-4; D call uncertain. CDR1 and CDR2 from the germline V gene are LNHNV and YYDKDF (reference sequence). CDR3 size: 15 residues. The V gene lost 2 bases and the J gene lost 0 bases, with 7 bases spanning the gap. CDR3 nucleotides: TGTGCCACCAGCAGAAACATCGCAACTAATGAAAAACTGTTTTTT. Translating it yields CATSRNIATNEKLFF.

This clonotype came up a few times. V and J are TRBV12-3 or TRBV12-4 and TRBJ2-5; 9 bases are shared with TRBD1. CDR3 length: 17 amino acids. J lost 5 bases, V lost 1 base, and 11 bases had no gene match. CDR3 region: CASSLGDRVSWMETQYF. The CDR3 region has the DNA TGTGCCAGCAGTTTAGGGGACAGGGTGTCCTGGATGGAGACCCAGTACTTC.

This chain joins TRBV7-2 and TRBJ2-1; D not certain. Trimming cost V 5 bases and J 4 bases, with 12 bases left between them. This CDR3 region has 14 residues. From germline, CDR1 is SGHTA and CDR2 FQGNSA. The CDR3 protein is CASSTGLEYNEQFF. CDR3 bases: TGTGCCAGCAGCACCGGGCTCGAGTACAATGAGCAGTTCTTC.

The V call is TRBV4-1, the J call TRBJ2-2, with D maybe TRBD1 (6 bases). Trimming removed 0 bases from V and 7 bases from J, with 18 bases in between. Germline V gene lookup returns CDR1 MGHRA and CDR2 YSYEKL. CDR3 length: 17 amino acids. CDR3 residues: CASSQDQGLTLDGELFF. CDR3 in DNA: TGCGCCAGCAGCCAAGATCAGGGGTTGACCCTCGACGGGGAGCTGTTTTTT.